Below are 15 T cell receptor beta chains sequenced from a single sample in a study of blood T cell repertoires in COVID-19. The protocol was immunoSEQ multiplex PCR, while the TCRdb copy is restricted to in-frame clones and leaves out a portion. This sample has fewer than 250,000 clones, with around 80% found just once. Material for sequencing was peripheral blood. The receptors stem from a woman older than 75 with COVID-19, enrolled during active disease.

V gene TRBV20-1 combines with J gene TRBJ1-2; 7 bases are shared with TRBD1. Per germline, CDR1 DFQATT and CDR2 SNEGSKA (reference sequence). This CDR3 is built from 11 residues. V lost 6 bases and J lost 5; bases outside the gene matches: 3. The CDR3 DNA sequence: TGCAGTGCCGGGACAGTGTATGGCTACACCTTC. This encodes CSAGTVYGYTF.

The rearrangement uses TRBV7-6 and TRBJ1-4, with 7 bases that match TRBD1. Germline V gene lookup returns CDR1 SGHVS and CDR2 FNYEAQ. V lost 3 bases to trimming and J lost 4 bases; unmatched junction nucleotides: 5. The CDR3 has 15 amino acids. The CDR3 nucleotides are TGTGCCAGCAGCTTTCCCTCAGGGGGTAATGAAAAACTGTTTTTT. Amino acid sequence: CASSFPSGGNEKLFF.

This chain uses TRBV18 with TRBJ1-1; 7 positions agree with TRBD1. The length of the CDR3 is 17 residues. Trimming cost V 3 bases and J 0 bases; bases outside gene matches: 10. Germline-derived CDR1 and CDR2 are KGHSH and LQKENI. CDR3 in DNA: TGTGCCAGCTCACCTATGACCGGGACAGTACTGAACACTGAAGCTTTCTTT. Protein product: CASSPMTGTVLNTEAFF.

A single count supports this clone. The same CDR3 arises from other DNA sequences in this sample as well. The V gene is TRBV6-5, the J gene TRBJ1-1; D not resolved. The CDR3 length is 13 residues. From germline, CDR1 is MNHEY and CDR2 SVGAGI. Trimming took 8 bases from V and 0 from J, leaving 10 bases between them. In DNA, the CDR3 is TGTGCCAGCCGAGGTAGATTGAACACTGAAGCTTTCTTT. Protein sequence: CASRGRLNTEAFF.

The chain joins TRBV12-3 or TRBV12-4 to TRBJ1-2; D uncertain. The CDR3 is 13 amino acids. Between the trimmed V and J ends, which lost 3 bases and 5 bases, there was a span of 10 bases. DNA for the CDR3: TGTGCCAGCAGTTTGATAGGGAGTTATGGCTACACCTTC. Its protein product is CASSLIGSYGYTF.

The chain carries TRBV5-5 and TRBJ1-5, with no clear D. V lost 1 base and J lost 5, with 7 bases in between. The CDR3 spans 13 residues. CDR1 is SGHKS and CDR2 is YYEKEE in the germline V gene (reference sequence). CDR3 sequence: CASSLSGYQPQHF. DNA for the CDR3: TGTGCCAGCAGCTTGTCCGGGTATCAGCCCCAGCATTTT.

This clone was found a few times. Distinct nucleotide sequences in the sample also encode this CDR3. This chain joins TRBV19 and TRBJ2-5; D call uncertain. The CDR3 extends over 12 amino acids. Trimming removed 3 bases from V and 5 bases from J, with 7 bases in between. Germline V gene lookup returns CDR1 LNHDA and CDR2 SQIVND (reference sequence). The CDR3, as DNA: TGTGCCAGTAGTATCGCCGGGGAGACCCAGTACTTC. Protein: CASSIAGETQYF.

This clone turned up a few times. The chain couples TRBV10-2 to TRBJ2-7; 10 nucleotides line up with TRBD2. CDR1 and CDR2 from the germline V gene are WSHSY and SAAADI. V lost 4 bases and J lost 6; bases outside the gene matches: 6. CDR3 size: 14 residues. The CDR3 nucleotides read TGCGCCAGCAGTGCCGGGACTAGCGAACGCGAGCAGTACGTC. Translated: CASSAGTSEREQYV.

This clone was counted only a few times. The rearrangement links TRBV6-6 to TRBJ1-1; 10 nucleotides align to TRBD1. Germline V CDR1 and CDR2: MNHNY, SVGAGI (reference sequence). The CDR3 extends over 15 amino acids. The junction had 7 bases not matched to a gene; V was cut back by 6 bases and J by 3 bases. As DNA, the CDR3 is TGTGCCAGCAGGACAGGGGGCCCAAGGGACACTGAAGCTTTCTTT. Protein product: CASRTGGPRDTEAFF.

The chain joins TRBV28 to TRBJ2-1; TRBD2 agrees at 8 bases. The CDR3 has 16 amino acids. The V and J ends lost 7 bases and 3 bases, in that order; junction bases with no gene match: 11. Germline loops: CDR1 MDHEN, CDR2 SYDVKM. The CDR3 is CASTVQAGGYYNEQFF. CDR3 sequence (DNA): TGTGCCAGCACCGTCCAGGCGGGGGGATACTACAATGAGCAGTTCTTC.

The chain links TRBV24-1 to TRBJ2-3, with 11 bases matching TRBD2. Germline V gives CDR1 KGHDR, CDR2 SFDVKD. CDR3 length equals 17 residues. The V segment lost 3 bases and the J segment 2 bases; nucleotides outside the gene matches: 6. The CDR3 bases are TGTGCCACCAGTGATCGTCTAGCGGGGGGAGACACAGATACGCAGTATTTT. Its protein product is CATSDRLAGGDTDTQYF.

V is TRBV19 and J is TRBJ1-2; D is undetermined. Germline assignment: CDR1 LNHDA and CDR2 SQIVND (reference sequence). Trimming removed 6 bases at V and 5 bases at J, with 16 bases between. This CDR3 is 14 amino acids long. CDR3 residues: CASSMAAAGYGYTF. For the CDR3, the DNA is TGTGCCAGTAGCATGGCGGCGGCCGGTTATGGCTACACCTTC.

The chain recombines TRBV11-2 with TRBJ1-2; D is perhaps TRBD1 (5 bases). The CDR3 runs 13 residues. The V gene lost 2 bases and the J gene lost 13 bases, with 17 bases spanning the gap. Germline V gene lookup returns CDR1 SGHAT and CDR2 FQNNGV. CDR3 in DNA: TGTGCCAGCAGCTTATATATAGGGGCGGATGGCACCTTC. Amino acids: CASSLYIGADGTF.

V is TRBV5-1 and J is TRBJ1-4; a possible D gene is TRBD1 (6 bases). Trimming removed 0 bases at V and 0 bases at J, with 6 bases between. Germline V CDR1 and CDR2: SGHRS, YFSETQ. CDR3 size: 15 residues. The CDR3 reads CASSLEGATNEKLFF. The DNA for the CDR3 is TGCGCCAGCAGCTTGGAGGGGGCAACTAATGAAAAACTGTTTTTT. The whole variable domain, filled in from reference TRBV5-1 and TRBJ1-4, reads KAGVTQTPRYLIKTRGQQVTLSCSPISGHRSVSWYQQTPGQGLQFLFEYFSETQRNKGNFPGRFSGRQFSNSRSEMNVSTLELGDSALYLCASSLEGATNEKLFFGSGTQLSVL.

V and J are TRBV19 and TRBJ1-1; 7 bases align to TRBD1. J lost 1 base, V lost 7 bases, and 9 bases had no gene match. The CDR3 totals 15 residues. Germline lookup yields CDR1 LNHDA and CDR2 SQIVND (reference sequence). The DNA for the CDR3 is TGTGCCAGTATCCTAACCGGGACAGAGAACACTGAAGCTTTCTTT. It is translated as CASILTGTENTEAFF. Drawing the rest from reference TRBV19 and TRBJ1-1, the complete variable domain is DGGITQSPKYLFRKEGQNVTLSCEQNLNHDAMYWYRQDPGQGLRLIYYSQIVNDFQKGDIAEGYSVSREKKESFPLTVTSAQKNPTAFYLCASILTGTENTEAFFGQGTRLTVV.